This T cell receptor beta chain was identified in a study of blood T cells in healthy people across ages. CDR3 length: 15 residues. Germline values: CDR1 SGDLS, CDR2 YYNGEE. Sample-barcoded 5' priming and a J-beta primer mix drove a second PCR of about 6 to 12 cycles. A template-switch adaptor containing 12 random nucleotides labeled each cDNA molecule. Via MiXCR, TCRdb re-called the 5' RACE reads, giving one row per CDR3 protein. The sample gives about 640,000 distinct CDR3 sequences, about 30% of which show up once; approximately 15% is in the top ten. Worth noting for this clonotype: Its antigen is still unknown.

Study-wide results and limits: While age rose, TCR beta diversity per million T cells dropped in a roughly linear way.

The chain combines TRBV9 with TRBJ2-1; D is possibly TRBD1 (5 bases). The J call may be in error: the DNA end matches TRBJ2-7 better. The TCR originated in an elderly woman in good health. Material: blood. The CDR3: CASSVAGSPYNEQYF. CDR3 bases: TGTGCCAGCAGCGTAGCAGGGTCCCCCTACAATGAGCAGTACTTC.